This T cell receptor (beta chain) was identified in a study of response to subunit inactivated influenza vaccine. One entry per CDR3 protein, called by TCRdb with MiXCR from the RT-PCR reads. The table includes approximately 500,000 distinct CDR3 sequences, 12% to 15% detected once. This clonotype has more than one count but fewer than ten. Its specificity is unknown. Findings and limits, study-wide: T cells newly recruited by each seasonal influenza vaccination are few, the authors suggested.

Germline loops: CDR1 SGHTA, CDR2 FQGNSA. Trimming stripped 4 bases from V and 3 bases from J, with 15 bases between. The CDR3 runs 15 residues. This material consisted of PBMCs from blood, taken 12 days after vaccination. This clonotype was sampled from a man in his fifties who received an inactivated influenza vaccine. V and J are TRBV7-2 and TRBJ1-2; weak D call: TRBD1 (6 bases). Here the CDR3 DNA reads TGTGCCAGCAGCTCACCACAGGGAATTGACTATGGCTACACCTTC. Its protein is CASSSPQGIDYGYTF.